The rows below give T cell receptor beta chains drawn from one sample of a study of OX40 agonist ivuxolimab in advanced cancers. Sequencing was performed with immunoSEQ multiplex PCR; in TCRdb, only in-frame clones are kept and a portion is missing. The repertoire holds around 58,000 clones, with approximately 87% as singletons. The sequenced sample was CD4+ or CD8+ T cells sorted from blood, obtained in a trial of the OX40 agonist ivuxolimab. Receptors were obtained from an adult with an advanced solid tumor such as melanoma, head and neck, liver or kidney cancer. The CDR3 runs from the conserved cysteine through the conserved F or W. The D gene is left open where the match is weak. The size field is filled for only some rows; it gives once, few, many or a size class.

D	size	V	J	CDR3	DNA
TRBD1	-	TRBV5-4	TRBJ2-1	CASSVTGGADEQFF	TGTGCCAGCAGCGTGACAGGGGGCGCGGATGAGCAGTTCTTC
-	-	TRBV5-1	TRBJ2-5	CASSLAGRVQETQYF	TGCGCCAGCAGCTTGGCCGGGAGAGTCCAAGAGACCCAGTACTTC
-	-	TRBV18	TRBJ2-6	CASSPRSGITPGANVLTF	TGTGCCAGCTCACCAAGGTCCGGGATAACTCCTGGGGCCAACGTCCTGACTTTC
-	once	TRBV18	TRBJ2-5	CASSPQAGKETQYF	TGTGCCAGCTCACCACAAGCAGGGAAAGAGACCCAGTACTTC
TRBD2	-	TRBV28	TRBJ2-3	CASSPPPLAGPTDTQYF	TGTGCCAGCAGTCCCCCCCCACTAGCGGGGCCCACAGATACGCAGTATTTT
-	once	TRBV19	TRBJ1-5	CASSIQQHQPQHF	TGTGCCAGTAGTATTCAACAGCATCAGCCCCAGCATTTT
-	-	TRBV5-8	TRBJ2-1	CASSLEGGRKNEQFF	TGTGCCAGCAGCTTGGAGGGGGGGCGCAAGAATGAGCAGTTCTTC
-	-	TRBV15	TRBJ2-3	CATSRDRNTQYF	TGTGCCACCAGCAGAGATAGAAATACGCAGTATTTT
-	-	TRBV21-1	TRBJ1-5	CASSDKGNQPQHF	TGTGCCAGCAGCGACAAGGGAAATCAGCCCCAGCATTTT
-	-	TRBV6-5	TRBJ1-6	CASSVRARNSPLHF	TGTGCCAGCAGTGTGCGGGCCCGAAATTCACCCCTCCACTTT
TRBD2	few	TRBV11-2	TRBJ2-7	CASSLGVSGRAFHEQYF	TGTGCCAGCAGCTTAGGGGTCAGCGGGAGGGCCTTCCACGAGCAGTACTTC
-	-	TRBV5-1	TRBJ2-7	CASSPRPIASYEQYF	TGCGCCAGCAGCCCGAGGCCGATAGCATCCTACGAGCAGTACTTC
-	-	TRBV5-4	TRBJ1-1	CASSLEFGEAFF	TGTGCCAGCAGCTTGGAGTTCGGGGAAGCTTTCTTT
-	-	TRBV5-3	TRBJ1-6	CARSFGVSGSYNSPLHF	TGTGCCAGAAGCTTCGGGGTATCGGGGTCCTATAATTCACCCCTCCACTTT
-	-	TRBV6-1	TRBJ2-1	CASSGATLEQFF	TGTGCCAGCAGTGGGGCTACCTTGGAGCAGTTCTTC